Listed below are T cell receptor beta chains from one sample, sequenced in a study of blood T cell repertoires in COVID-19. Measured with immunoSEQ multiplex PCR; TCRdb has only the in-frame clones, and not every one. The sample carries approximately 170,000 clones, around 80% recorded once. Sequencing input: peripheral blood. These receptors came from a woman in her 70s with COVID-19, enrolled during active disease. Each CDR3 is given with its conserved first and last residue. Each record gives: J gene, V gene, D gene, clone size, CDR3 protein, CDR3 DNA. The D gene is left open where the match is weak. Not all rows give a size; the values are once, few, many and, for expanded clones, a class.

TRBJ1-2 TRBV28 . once CASSGGRENYGYTF TGTGCCAGCAGTGGAGGAAGGGAAAACTATGGCTACACCTTC
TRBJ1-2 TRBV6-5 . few CASRGVTNYGYTF TGTGCCAGCAGGGGAGTTACTAACTATGGCTACACCTTC
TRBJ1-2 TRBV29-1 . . CSVALTVNYGYTF TGCAGCGTCGCTTTGACTGTGAACTATGGCTACACCTTC
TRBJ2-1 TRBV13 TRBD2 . CASSSGTSGASSYNEQFF TGTGCCAGCAGCTCCGGGACTAGCGGGGCGAGCTCCTACAATGAGCAGTTCTTC
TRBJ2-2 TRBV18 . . CASSPQKGAGELFF TGTGCCAGCTCACCACAGAAGGGGGCCGGGGAGCTGTTTTTT
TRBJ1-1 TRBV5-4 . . CASSTSDRSIAEAFF TGTGCCAGCAGCACATCGGACAGAAGTATCGCTGAAGCTTTCTTT
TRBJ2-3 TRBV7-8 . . CASSPFGATDTQYF TGTGCCAGCAGCCCCTTCGGAGCGACAGATACGCAGTATTTT
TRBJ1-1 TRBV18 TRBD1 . CASSEGGQGTEAFF TGTGCCAGCTCAGAAGGGGGCCAGGGCACTGAAGCTTTCTTT
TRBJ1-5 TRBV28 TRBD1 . CASSSGQRNQPQHF TGTGCCAGCAGTTCGGGACAGCGCAATCAGCCCCAGCATTTT
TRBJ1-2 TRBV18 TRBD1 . CASSPGQGAQDGYGYTF TGTGCCAGCTCACCGGGACAGGGGGCGCAGGATGGCTATGGCTACACCTTC
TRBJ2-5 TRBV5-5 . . CASSLGTRLETQYF TGTGCCAGCAGCTTGGGTACGCGGCTAGAGACCCAGTACTTC
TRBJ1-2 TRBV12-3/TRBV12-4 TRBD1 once CASSLTTGDGYTF TGTGCCAGCAGTTTAACGACAGGGGATGGCTACACCTTC
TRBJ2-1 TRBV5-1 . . CASTGQGTSGIFSSYNEQFF TGCGCCAGCACGGGACAGGGGACTAGCGGCATTTTTAGCTCCTACAATGAGCAGTTCTTC
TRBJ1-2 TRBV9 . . CASSVVPVPNYGYTF TGTGCCAGCAGCGTAGTTCCAGTCCCTAACTATGGCTACACCTTC
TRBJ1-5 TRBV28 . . CASSVGSQPQHF TGTGCCAGCTCTGTGGGGAGTCAGCCCCAGCATTTT
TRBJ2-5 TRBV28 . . CASSFQGVETQYF TGTGCCAGCAGTTTCCAGGGTGTGGAGACCCAGTACTTC
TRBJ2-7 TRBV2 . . CASSEQGSSYEQYF TGTGCCAGCAGTGAACAGGGGTCCTCCTACGAGCAGTACTTC
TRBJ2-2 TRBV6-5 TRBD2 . CASRNLAGVTGELFF TGTGCCAGCAGGAACTTAGCGGGAGTCACCGGGGAGCTGTTTTTT
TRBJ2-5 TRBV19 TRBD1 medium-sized CASSTPGTGDLETQYF TGTGCCAGTAGTACCCCCGGGACAGGGGATCTCGAGACCCAGTACTTC
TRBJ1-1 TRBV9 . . CASSVGGVMNTEAFF TGTGCCAGCAGCGTAGGGGGAGTCATGAACACTGAAGCTTTCTTT
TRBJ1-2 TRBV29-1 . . CSVPTANYGYTF TGCAGCGTTCCGACAGCTAACTATGGCTACACCTTC
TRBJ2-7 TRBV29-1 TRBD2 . CSVEDLREGRYEQYF TGCAGCGTTGAAGATTTACGGGAGGGCCGCTACGAGCAGTACTTC